This TCR beta chain was observed in a study of blood T cell repertoires in COVID-19. Overall study: Among Cohort 3 donors, those recovered had two negative PCRs, clearance, or symptom resolution. T cells, B-cell-depleted T cells, or PBMCs supplied cDNA or gDNA.

Original methodology: How many nucleated cells were present was estimated from reference gene primer amplification. Method: immunoSEQ multiplex PCR; TCRdb's copy keeps in-frame clones and lacks some. V and J calls plus clone size are reproduced from that table; the DNA served to infer D and trimming. This table holds 330,000 or so clones, about 90% found once. Recruits, aged roughly 18 to 100 years, lived in roughly 22 US areas. V was shortened by 6 bases and J by 6 bases, with 8 bases between the two germline ends. Per the germline V gene, CDR1 is SNHLY and CDR2 is FYNNEI. CDR3 length: 12 amino acids.

The source of this sequence is a man between 35 and 55 years old in a cohort exposed to, infected with or recovered from COVID-19 (not recorded which). The rearrangement uses TRBV2 and TRBJ2-2; the D gene is possibly TRBD2 (6 bases). The sequenced material came from PBMCs or T cells enriched from blood (not recorded which). CDR3 coding DNA: TGTGCCAGCAGCGCTAGCGCCGGGGAGCTGTTTTTT. Its translation: CASSASAGELFF. The full variable domain, rest sourced from reference TRBV2 and TRBJ2-2, is EPEVTQTPSHQVTQMGQEVILRCVPISNHLYFYWYRQILGQKVEFLVSFYNNEISEKSEIFDDQFSVERPDGSNFTLKIRSTKLEDSAMYFCASSASAGELFFGEGSRLTVL.